This paragraph reports one T cell receptor beta chain. This record belongs to a study of blood T cell repertoires in COVID-19. Study-level background: Samples taken during acute and convalescent COVID-19 were collected in the United States, Italy and Spain. T cells, B-cell-depleted T cells, or PBMCs provided the cDNA or gDNA that served as material.

As handled by the study authors: Estimation of nucleated cell counts was performed using reference gene primer amplification. Produced via immunoSEQ multiplex PCR; TCRdb's table is partial and in-frame only. V, J and clone size derive from that table, while D and trimming were established from the DNA sequence. The sample lists around 150,000 clones; approximately 82% were seen once. The CDR3 totals 15 residues. V was cut by 0 bases and J by 0 bases, with 7 bases left in between. CDR1 is SGHRS and CDR2 is YFSETQ in the germline V gene. The rearrangement links TRBV5-1 to TRBJ2-1; a weak D match, TRBD2 (5 bases). This clonotype was obtained from an elderly woman with acute or convalescent COVID-19. Sequenced input: peripheral blood. This CDR3 reads CASSLASPSYNEQFF. Here the CDR3 DNA reads TGCGCCAGCAGCTTGGCTAGCCCCTCCTACAATGAGCAGTTCTTC.